The T cell receptor beta chain described here comes from a study of T cells in Graves' hyperthyroidism and ophthalmopathy. CDR1 and CDR2 from the germline V gene are LNHNV and YYDKDF (reference sequence). V lost 6 bases and J 4 bases, leaving 12 bases between the germline ends. There are 14 residues in the CDR3. RNA transcripts yielded amplified TCR beta CDR3 regions. HTBI primers were employed in a first-round RT-PCR of the TCR CDR3. TCRdb reanalysed the multiplex PCR reads using MiXCR and keeps one entry per CDR3 protein. The sample records some 800,000 distinct CDR3 sequences, over 35% being singletons.

Sequences were obtained from blood. This chain joins TRBV15 and TRBJ2-2; weak D call: TRBD1 (6 bases). This TCR was recovered from a young man with Graves' hyperthyroidism. In nucleotides, the CDR3 is TGTGCCACCAGACAGGGTTCCCTCACCGGGGAGCTGTTTTTT. This gives the protein CATRQGSLTGELFF.